This TCR beta chain was sequenced during a study of shared clonotypes between healthy human individuals. Comments on this clone: Its antigen is unidentified.

Donors comprised healthy HIV-negative adults lacking recent acute infections or vaccinations. The authors divided CD4+ cells into CD45RA+ naive and CD45RA-negative memory subsets. V was clipped by 3 bases and J by 1 base, with 6 bases between them. Germline CDR1 reads LNHNV; CDR2 reads YYDKDF (reference sequence). The length of the CDR3 is 13 residues. General study points: Genetic and exposure-history diversity was limited by the few donors. Memory subsets had estimated richness that was generally smaller than that of naive subsets.

Repertoires were generated with immunoSEQ multiplex PCR, while TCRdb's copy carries only in-frame clones and drops some. The sample holds approximately 2.3 million clones; more than 85% are singletons and the top ten take 0.35% to 0.45%. This chain connects TRBV15 to TRBJ1-1; the D is unclear. The receptor's source is a young man in good health. Some clones in this sample may be carry-over from other donors' samples. The source material was naive CD4+ T cells from PBMCs. Indicated subset: CD45RA+ positively selected. The CDR3, as DNA: TGTGCCACCAGCAGCCGGGCGAACACTGAAGCTTTCTTT. Amino acids: CATSSRANTEAFF. The whole variable domain, remainder taken from reference TRBV15 and TRBJ1-1, is DAMVIQNPRYQVTQFGKPVTLSCSQTLNHNVMYWYQQKSSQAPKLLFHYYDKDFNNEADTPDNFQSRRPNTSFCFLDIRSPGLGDTAMYLCATSSRANTEAFFGQGTRLTVV.